The 19 T cell receptor beta chains given below trace back to one sample, sequenced in a study of cytotoxic CD8 clonotypes in ibrutinib-treated CLL. Sequencing was performed with immunoSEQ multiplex PCR; in TCRdb, only in-frame clones are kept and a portion is missing. The table has approximately 190,000 clones, more than 65% seen once. This specimen consisted of PBMCs, obtained after 12 months of ibrutinib treatment. All receptors come from a human donor with chronic lymphocytic leukemia.

V gene TRBV29-1 combines with J gene TRBJ1-1; D uncertain. The CDR3 contains 12 residues. The V end lost 0 bases, the J end lost 8 bases, and 10 bases lay between the germline ends. Looked up from germline, CDR1 is SQVTM and CDR2 is ANQGSEA. CDR3 residues: CSVEDLTEEAFF. The CDR3 coding sequence is TGCAGCGTTGAAGATCTTACCGAAGAAGCTTTCTTT.

The sample holds a few counts of this clone. V usage is TRBV5-6 and J usage is TRBJ1-2; 8 bases agree with TRBD1. The CDR3 spans 17 residues. Per the germline V gene, CDR1 is SGHDT and CDR2 is YYEEEE. Trimming took 4 bases from V and 0 from J; bases not matched to a gene: 11. CDR3 in DNA: TGTGCCAGCAGCGGACCGGACAGGGTCAGATCTAACTATGGCTACACCTTC. Its protein product is CASSGPDRVRSNYGYTF.

The V call is TRBV6-5, the J call TRBJ1-1, with 7 bases that match TRBD1. Looked up from germline, CDR1 is MNHEY and CDR2 is SVGAGI. J gave up 4 bases and V 5 bases, and 4 bases lay outside the gene matches. The CDR3 is made up of 13 amino acids. DNA of the CDR3: TGTGCCAGCAGTCCACCAGGGGGCACTGAAGCTTTCTTT. This codes for CASSPPGGTEAFF.

The rearrangement uses TRBV30 and TRBJ2-3; the match to TRBD1 covers 8 bases. Germline loops: CDR1 GTSNPN, CDR2 SVGIG (reference sequence). The CDR3 spans 11 residues. The J segment lost 12 bases and the V segment lost 0 bases, leaving 2 bases of the junction unmatched. The CDR3 nucleotides are TGTGCCTGGAGTGTGACAGGGGTACAGTATTTT. Its translation: CAWSVTGVQYF.

The chain employs TRBV30 and TRBJ2-1; 8 bases map to TRBD2. The CDR3 runs 15 residues. Germline CDR1 GTSNPN, CDR2 SVGIG (reference sequence). V lost 4 bases, J lost 4 bases, and 9 bases stayed unmatched. The CDR3 DNA sequence: TGTGCCTGGACCCCACGGGGGACTAGATACAATGAGCAGTTCTTC. It yields the protein CAWTPRGTRYNEQFF. Using reference TRBV30 and TRBJ2-1 for the parts outside the CDR3, the full variable domain is SQTIHQWPATLVQPVGSPLSLECTVEGTSNPNLYWYRQAAGRGLQLLFYSVGIGQISSEVPQNLSASRPQDRQFILSSKKLLLSDSGFYLCAWTPRGTRYNEQFFGPGTRLTVL.

The J gene is TRBJ2-3, the V gene TRBV5-1; 11 nucleotides match TRBD2. Trimming took 4 bases from V and 4 from J; bases not matched to a gene: 8. CDR3 size: 16 residues. CDR1 and CDR2 (germline): SGHRS, YFSETQ. The CDR3 sequence: CASSRGLAGSSDTQYF. The CDR3 bases are TGCGCCAGCAGCAGAGGACTAGCGGGTAGTTCAGATACGCAGTATTTT.

The chain links TRBV28 to TRBJ2-7; the D is unclear. V lost 6 bases to trimming and J lost 4 bases, with 13 bases between them. The CDR3 spans 13 residues. CDR1 is MDHEN and CDR2 is SYDVKM in the germline V gene. The CDR3 DNA follows: TGTGCCAGCAGCTACGGGCGAGTATACGAGCAGTACTTC. Translating gives CASSYGRVYEQYF.

The rearrangement joins TRBV6-5 to TRBJ1-5, with unresolved D. Germline V CDR1 and CDR2: MNHEY, SVGAGI. This CDR3 comprises 14 residues. Trimming removed 6 bases from V and 3 bases from J, with 12 bases in between. CDR3 DNA sequence: TGTGCCAGCAGAGCGGACCGGACCAATCAGCCCCAGCATTTT. Its protein is CASRADRTNQPQHF.

CDR3 region: CSVTDRGLTEAFF. In DNA form, the CDR3 reads TGCAGCGTCACGGACAGGGGACTCACTGAAGCTTTCTTT. The V and J genes are TRBV29-1 and TRBJ1-1; 9 bases line up with TRBD1. CDR1 and CDR2 (germline): SQVTM, ANQGSEA. V trimming: 6 bases; J trimming: 4 bases; junction bases outside the gene matches: 6. There are 13 residues in the CDR3.

This chain joins TRBV11-2 and TRBJ2-3; a weak D match, TRBD2 (5 bases). The CDR3 has 16 residues. V was clipped by 3 bases and J by 5 bases, with 18 bases between them. The V gene's germline CDR1 is SGHAT and CDR2 FQNNGV. CDR3: CASSLELSGRGDTQYF. CDR3 sequence (DNA): TGTGCCAGCAGCTTGGAGTTATCGGGTCGGGGAGATACGCAGTATTTT.

The chain joins TRBV4-3 to TRBJ1-2; tentative D call: TRBD1 (5 bases). CDR1 LGHNA and CDR2 YSLEER come from the germline V gene. Trimming pared 0 bases from V and 3 bases from J, leaving 11 bases between. The CDR3 loop spans 15 amino acids. The DNA for the CDR3 is TGCGCCAGCAGCCAAGACAGGGACGGATACTATGGCTACACCTTC. Its translation: CASSQDRDGYYGYTF.

This sequence joins TRBV5-1 and TRBJ2-7, with D possibly being TRBD2 (6 bases). The V gene's germline CDR1 is SGHRS and CDR2 YFSETQ. V lost 4 bases and J 5 bases, leaving 16 bases between the germline ends. The CDR3 consists of 14 residues. DNA for the CDR3: TGCGCCAGCAGCCCGGGGATTGGGAGGAACGAGCAGTACTTC. Translated, it gives CASSPGIGRNEQYF.

This clone was seen a few times. The chain has TRBV4-1 and TRBJ1-1; TRBD1 aligns across 9 bases. This CDR3 has 15 residues. Per germline, CDR1 MGHRA and CDR2 YSYEKL. V lost 0 bases, J lost 4 bases, and 3 bases stayed unmatched. CDR3 sequence: CASSQDRQGVTEAFF. The CDR3 DNA is TGCGCCAGCAGCCAAGACCGACAGGGGGTCACTGAAGCTTTCTTT.

Turning to this clone: One end of the junction does not line up with germline, which may come from a read error. This sequence joins TRBV5-3 and TRBJ1-6; the D is unclear. Being an ORF, TRBV5-3 has a function that is uncertain. CDR3 length: 15 residues. The CDR3 DNA is TGTGCCAGCAGCTGGCGGTCCCAGTGGTATTCACCCCTCCACTTT. This translates into CASSWRSQWYSPLHF.

The genes are TRBV7-9 and TRBJ2-7; TRBD2 aligns across 8 bases. J gave up 4 bases and V 2 bases, and 13 bases lay outside the gene matches. Germline CDR1 and CDR2: SEHNR and FQNEAQ (reference sequence). This CDR3 contains 17 residues. The CDR3 nucleotides read TGTGCCAGCAGCTTAAAGGGTGGGGCGGGAGGAAGGTACGAGCAGTACTTC. Its translation: CASSLKGGAGGRYEQYF. The whole variable domain, remainder taken from reference TRBV7-9 and TRBJ2-7, is DTGVSQNPRHKITKRGQNVTFRCDPISEHNRLYWYRQTLGQGPEFLTYFQNEAQLEKSRLLSDRFSAERPKGSFSTLEIQRTEQGDSAMYLCASSLKGGAGGRYEQYFGPGTRLTVT.

This clone was found a few times. The CDR3 coding sequence is TGTGCCAGCAGTGAACCCAATGAGCAGTTCTTC. Translating gives CASSEPNEQFF. The V gene is TRBV6-1, the J gene TRBJ2-1; D gene unclear. Germline V CDR1 and CDR2: MNHNS, SASEGT. Trimming removed 2 bases at V and 6 bases at J, with 2 bases between. The CDR3 is 11 amino acids.

In its sample, this clone was seen once. The rearrangement links TRBV13 to TRBJ2-3; 10 bases align to TRBD2. Losses at the gene ends were 1 base for V and 1 base for J; bases not matched to a gene: 8. CDR1 and CDR2 from the germline V gene are PRHDT and FYEKMQ (reference sequence). The CDR3 contains 18 residues. The CDR3 here is CASSLVPLAGDRTDTQYF. CDR3 coding DNA: TGTGCCAGCAGCTTAGTTCCGCTAGCGGGGGATCGCACAGATACGCAGTATTTT.

The chain recombines TRBV6-1 with TRBJ2-3; D uncertain. Trimming removed 4 bases from V and 0 bases from J, with 14 bases in between. CDR1 and CDR2 (germline): MNHNS, SASEGT. The CDR3 totals 16 residues. This chain's CDR3 is CASSVLRSSSTDTQYF. The CDR3 region has the DNA TGTGCCAGCAGTGTACTGCGGAGTTCTAGCACAGATACGCAGTATTTT.

This clone was seen only a few times. This sequence joins TRBV27 and TRBJ1-2; D is possibly TRBD1 (6 bases). In germline, CDR1 is MNHEY, CDR2 SMNVEV (reference sequence). CDR3 length: 13 residues. Trimming pared 5 bases from V and 8 bases from J, leaving 15 bases between. As DNA, the CDR3 is TGTGCCAGCAGTCGGACGAGGGACAAGGGCTACACCTTC. Its translation is CASSRTRDKGYTF.